This T cell receptor beta chain was captured in a study of T-cell reconstitution after alpha-beta-depleted transplantation in children (dated by TCRdb to between 2015 and 2016). For context, the study as a whole: The study quantitatively tracked T-cell immune reconstitution after TCRalphabeta/CD19-depleted allogeneic hematopoietic cell transplantation in children using TCR repertoire profiling.

Summary of the overall study and its limitations: Over the following months the frequencies of hyperexpanded clones went down, and after one year T-cell counts and TCRbeta diversity were mostly credited to newly produced T cells. In some patients, the high TCRbeta diversity seen at day 60 was put down to recipient T cells and intrathymic progenitors that had survived conditioning. About two months after transplant, the apparently early recovery of alphabetaT-cell counts reportedly depended on just several hundred clones that had expanded rapidly and came from non-depleted graft cells.

The treatment or condition label, as the study defines it: allogeneic hematopoietic cell transplantation with graft depleted of TCRalphabeta T cells and CD19 B cells. TCRalphabeta/CD19-depleted allogeneic hematopoietic cell grafts were given to the transplant recipients, all of whom were children. Notes on this clonotype: Its antigen remains unidentified. One base away there is no much larger clone; base qualities are not given.

V and J are truncated by 2 bases and 7 bases respectively, leaving an intervening sequence of 21 bases. The CDR3 runs 16 residues from the cysteine to the phenylalanine. Of all the DNA, just the CDR3 is kept, 48 bases in frame from base 1. CDR1 and CDR2 are drawn from the germline V gene: SGHRS, YFSETQ. The library was produced with PCR. TCRdb lists the instrument as Illumina HiSeq 2500. To normalize quantification of the TCRbeta repertoire, the TCR libraries were built with molecular barcoding that relied on unique molecular identifiers. Through fastp at Q25 and MiXCR, TCRdb rebuilt clones from the public reads, retaining in-frame beta chains. Duplicate CDR3 protein sequences are folded into a single record with the most common DNA and genes. This sample comprises 700,000 to 950,000 distinct CDR3 sequences, roughly 15% of them detected only once. The ten largest clones represent 5% of the sample.

The material was PBMCs, mostly from graft donor cells, obtained 360 days after TCRalphabeta/CD19-depleted stem cell transplant. Rearrangement joined TRBV5-1 to TRBJ1-2, with TRBD1 perhaps the D gene, on 5 matching bases. This clonotype was sampled from a male patient younger than 18 who had a stem cell transplant for acute lymphoblastic leukemia, so the T cells may come from the graft donor. The bases read TGCGCCAGCAGCTTAAACGCGGGACCCCGGAGGTCTGGCTACACCTTC. It translates as CASSLNAGPRRSGYTF.